Detailed here is one T cell receptor (beta chain). Its specificity is unknown. Sorted-subset replicate PCR reactions contained approximately 190 ng DNA, corresponding to roughly 29,000 T cell genomes. Repertoires were generated with immunoSEQ multiplex PCR, while TCRdb's copy carries only in-frame clones and drops some. The table lists around 650,000 clones, 95% to 96% of them singletons. Naive-designated CD8 cells lacked CD45RO, were positively enriched for CCR7, and omitted terminally differentiated effector memory CD45RA+ cells. Donors, healthy HIV-negative adults, lacked recent acute infections or vaccinations. Each sample came from a Caucasian adult donor living in Nashville, Tennessee. The sample originates from a study of shared clonotypes between healthy human individuals. Germline V gives CDR1 MGHDK, CDR2 SYGVNS. V was cut by 3 bases and J by 0 bases, with 15 bases left in between. The CDR3 is 18 residues long.

Points from the study as a whole: Unshared clonotypes carried lower generation probabilities than those common to all four donors.

The TCR sequence derives from a woman in her 30s in good health. The sequenced material came from naive CD8+ T cells sorted from blood. This chain connects TRBV25-1 to TRBJ2-6; possible D gene TRBD1, 7 bases. Written as DNA, the CDR3 is TGTGCCAGCAGTGACATCAGGGGGGACCTCTCTGGGGCCAACGTCCTGACTTTC. Translated, it gives CASSDIRGDLSGANVLTF.